In this sample, the clone carrying this TCR beta chain turned up once. Some clones are missing from TCRdb's copy, which holds only in-frame ones; the method was immunoSEQ multiplex PCR. The table has under 200,000 clones, roughly 89% seen once. The CDR3 totals 17 residues. The J segment lost 0 bases and the V segment lost 3 bases, leaving 11 bases of the junction unmatched. Per the germline V gene, CDR1 is DFQATT and CDR2 is SNEGSKA (reference sequence). This entry is derived from a study of blood T cell repertoires in COVID-19. About the study: The cDNA or gDNA used as material had been derived from T cells, B-cell-depleted T cells, or PBMCs.

J is TRBJ2-1 and V is TRBV20-1; 7 bases are shared with TRBD2. Sequenced: peripheral blood. The TCR originated in a man between 18 and 29 years old with active or convalescent COVID-19. Written as DNA, the CDR3 is TGCAGTGCTAGTGCACAGCGGGGCTCAAGCTCCTACAATGAGCAGTTCTTC. It yields the protein CSASAQRGSSSYNEQFF.